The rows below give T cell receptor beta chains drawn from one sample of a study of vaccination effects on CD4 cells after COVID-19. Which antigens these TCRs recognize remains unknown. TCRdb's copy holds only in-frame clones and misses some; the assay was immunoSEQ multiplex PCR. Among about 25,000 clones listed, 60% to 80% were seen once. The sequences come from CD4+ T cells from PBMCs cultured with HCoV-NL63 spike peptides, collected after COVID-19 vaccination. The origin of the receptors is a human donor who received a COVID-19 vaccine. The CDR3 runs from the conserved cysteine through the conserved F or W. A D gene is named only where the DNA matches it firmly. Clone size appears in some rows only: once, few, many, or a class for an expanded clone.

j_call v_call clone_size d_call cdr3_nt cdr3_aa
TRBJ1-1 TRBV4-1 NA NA TGCGCCAGCAGCCAAAGTACGGCTCGGGGAGGTACTGAAGCTTTCTTT CASSQSTARGGTEAFF
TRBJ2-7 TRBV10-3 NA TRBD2 TGTGCCATAGGGCCCGGGACTAGGATCCACGAGCAGTACTTC CAIGPGTRIHEQYF
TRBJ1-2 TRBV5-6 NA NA TGTGCCAGCAGCTTGGTTATCGGTGACCCACCCTATGGCTACACCTTC CASSLVIGDPPYGYTF
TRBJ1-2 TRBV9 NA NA TGTGCCAGCAGCGTCGAGAGAAAGGGTTTGGGTGGCTACACCTTC CASSVERKGLGGYTF
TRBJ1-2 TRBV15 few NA TGTGCCACCAGCGCGAACAGGGCTACTAACTATGGCTACACCTTC CATSANRATNYGYTF
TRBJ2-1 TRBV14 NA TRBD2 TGTGCCAGCAGCCCGACTAGCGGGATGACAACTGAGCAGTTCTTC CASSPTSGMTTEQFF
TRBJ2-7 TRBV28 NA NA TGTGCCAGCTTCGACAGAACCTACGAGCAGTACTTC CASFDRTYEQYF
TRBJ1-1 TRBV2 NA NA TGTGCCAGCACCTCAGGGAGCTTGGGGACTGAAGCTTTCTTT CASTSGSLGTEAFF
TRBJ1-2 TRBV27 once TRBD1 TGTGCCAGCAGTTCGGTCACCCAGGGGGGGTATGGCTACACCTTC CASSSVTQGGYGYTF
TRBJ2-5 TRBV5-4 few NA TGTGCCAGCAGCTCAATGACGGGGGAGACCCAGTACTTC CASSSMTGETQYF
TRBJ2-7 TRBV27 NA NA TGTGCCAGCAGTTTAAGGCGAGAATCCGGCGAGCAGTACTTC CASSLRRESGEQYF
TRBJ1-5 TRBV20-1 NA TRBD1 TGCAGTGCTAGTAGGGACAGGGACGGTCAGCCCCAGCATTTT CSASRDRDGQPQHF
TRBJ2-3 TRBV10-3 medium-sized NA TGTGCCATCAGTGAATCGGGGTACTTGGCCGATACGCAGTATTTT CAISESGYLADTQYF
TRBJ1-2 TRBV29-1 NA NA TGCAGCGTTGTAGTAGGGGTGGAGAATGGCTACACCTTC CSVVVGVENGYTF
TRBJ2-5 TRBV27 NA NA TGTGCCAGCAGTTCCCACCTGACAGCCCAAGAGACCCAGTACTTC CASSSHLTAQETQYF
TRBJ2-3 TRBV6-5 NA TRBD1 TGTGCCAGCCTCGGACAGGGGGGGATAGATACGCAGTATTTT CASLGQGGIDTQYF
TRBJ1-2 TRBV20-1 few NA TGCAGTGCTAACCTCGGAGATGGCTACACCTTC CSANLGDGYTF
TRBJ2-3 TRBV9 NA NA TGTGCCAGCAGCGTAGAGGGATCCTCGGGGCACACAGATACGCAGTATTTT CASSVEGSSGHTDTQYF
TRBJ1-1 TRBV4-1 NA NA TGCGCCAGTAACGGAGTTACAAACACTGAAGCTTTCTTT CASNGVTNTEAFF
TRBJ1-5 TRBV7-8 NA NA TGTGCCAGCAGCTACCAGGCAGTCAATCAGCCCCAGCATTTT CASSYQAVNQPQHF
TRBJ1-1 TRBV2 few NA TGTGCCAGCAGTGGGGACACAGGCAGCGGAGCTTTCTTT CASSGDTGSGAFF
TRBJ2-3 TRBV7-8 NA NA TGTGCCAGCAGCAACCGGGACGGGCACACAGATACGCAGTATTTT CASSNRDGHTDTQYF
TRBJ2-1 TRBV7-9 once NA TGTGCCAGCAGCTTAGCCCGGTTAGGGTCGGACAATCAGCAGTTCTTC CASSLARLGSDNQQFF
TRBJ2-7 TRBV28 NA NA TGTGCCAGCAGTTTTGGGGGCAGGGGGGAACAGTACTTC CASSFGGRGEQYF
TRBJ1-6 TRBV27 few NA TGTGCCAGCAGATCACGGGCTCTCCTTGCCCCCTCCTATAATTCACCCCTCCACTTT CASRSRALLAPSYNSPLHF
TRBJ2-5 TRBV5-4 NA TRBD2 TGTGCCAGCACCTTAGCGGGGGAAGGGGAGACCCAGTACTTC CASTLAGEGETQYF
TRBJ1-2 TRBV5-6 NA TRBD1 TGTGCCAGCAGCTTGTGGGGACAGGGGGCGAATGGCTACACCTTC CASSLWGQGANGYTF
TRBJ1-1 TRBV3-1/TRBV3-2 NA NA TGTGCCAGCAGCCCTTCGGGAGTACTGATGAACACTGAAGCTTTCTTT CASSPSGVLMNTEAFF
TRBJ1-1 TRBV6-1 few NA TGTGCCAGCAGTGAAGCGATAGGGGCGGGGAACACTGAAGCTTTCTTT CASSEAIGAGNTEAFF
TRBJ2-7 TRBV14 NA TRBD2 TGTGCCAGCAGCCAAGACAGCGGGAGCGCCTACGAGCAGTACTTC CASSQDSGSAYEQYF
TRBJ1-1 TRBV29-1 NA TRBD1 TGCAGCGCCGGGACAGCTGAAGCTTTCTTT CSAGTAEAFF
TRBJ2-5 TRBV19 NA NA TGTGCCAGTAGCAGGACGACAGAAGAGACCCAGTACTTC CASSRTTEETQYF
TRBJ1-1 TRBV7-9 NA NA TGTGCCAGCAGCTTTGGGGGCTGGGCTGAAGCTTTCTTT CASSFGGWAEAFF
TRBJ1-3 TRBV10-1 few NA TGCGCCAGCACCGACAGCTCTGGAAACACCATATATTTT CASTDSSGNTIYF
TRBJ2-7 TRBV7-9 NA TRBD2 TGTGCCAGCAGTCCCCTCGGGGGGGTCGGGAGGGCCTACGAGCAGTACTTC CASSPLGGVGRAYEQYF
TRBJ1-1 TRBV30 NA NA TGTGCCTGGAGTCCTTCCCTGACACTTGCCACTGAAGCTTTCTTT CAWSPSLTLATEAFF
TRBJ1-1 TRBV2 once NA TGTGCCAGCTCTGAGGGTATGAACACTGAAGCTTTCTTT CASSEGMNTEAFF